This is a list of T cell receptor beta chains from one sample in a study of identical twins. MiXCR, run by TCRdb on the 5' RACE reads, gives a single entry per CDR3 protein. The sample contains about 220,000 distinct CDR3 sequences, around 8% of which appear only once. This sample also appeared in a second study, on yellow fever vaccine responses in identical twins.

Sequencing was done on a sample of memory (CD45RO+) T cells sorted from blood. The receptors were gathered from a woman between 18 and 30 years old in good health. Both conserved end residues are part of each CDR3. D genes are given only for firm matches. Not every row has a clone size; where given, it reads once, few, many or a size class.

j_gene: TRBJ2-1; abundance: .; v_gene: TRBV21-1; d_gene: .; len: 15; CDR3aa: CASSLRDSECNEQFF
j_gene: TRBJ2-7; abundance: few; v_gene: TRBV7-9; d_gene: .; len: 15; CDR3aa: CASSPQSRDIYEQYF
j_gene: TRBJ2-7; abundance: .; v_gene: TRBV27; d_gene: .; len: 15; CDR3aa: CASSSPTRGVREQYF
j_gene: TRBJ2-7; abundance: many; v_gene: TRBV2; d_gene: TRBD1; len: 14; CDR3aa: CASKFGQGADEQYF
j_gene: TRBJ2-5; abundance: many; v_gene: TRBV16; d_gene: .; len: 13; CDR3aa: CASSQSGSETQYF
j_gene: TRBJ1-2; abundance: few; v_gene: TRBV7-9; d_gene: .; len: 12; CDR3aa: CASSLSGYGYTF
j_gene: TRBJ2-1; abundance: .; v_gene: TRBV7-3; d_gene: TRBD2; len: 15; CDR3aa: CASSSGSGGYNEQFF
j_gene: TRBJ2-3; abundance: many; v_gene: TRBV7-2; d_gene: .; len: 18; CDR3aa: CASSLAQGRLPITDTQYF
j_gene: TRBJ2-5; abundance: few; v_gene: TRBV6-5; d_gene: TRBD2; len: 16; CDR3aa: CASSYSGRGGQETQYF
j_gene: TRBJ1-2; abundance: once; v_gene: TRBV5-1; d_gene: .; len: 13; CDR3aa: CASSLERSYGYTF
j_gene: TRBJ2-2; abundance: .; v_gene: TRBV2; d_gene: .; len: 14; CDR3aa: CASVEGTYTGELFF
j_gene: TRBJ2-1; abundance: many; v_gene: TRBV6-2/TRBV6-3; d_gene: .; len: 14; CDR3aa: CASSFRDKYNEQFF
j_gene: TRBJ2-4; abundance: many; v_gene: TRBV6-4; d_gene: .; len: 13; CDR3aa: CASSDSAETIQYF
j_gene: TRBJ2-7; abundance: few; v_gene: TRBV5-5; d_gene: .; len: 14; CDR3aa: CASRGWDGPYEQYF
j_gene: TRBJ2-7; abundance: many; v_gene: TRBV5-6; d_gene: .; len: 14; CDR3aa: CASSPISESYEQYF
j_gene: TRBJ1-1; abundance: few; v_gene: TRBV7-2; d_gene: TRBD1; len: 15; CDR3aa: CASSLRTGSVTEAFF
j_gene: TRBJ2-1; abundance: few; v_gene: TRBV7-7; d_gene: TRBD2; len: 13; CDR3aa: CASSLGLAGEQFF
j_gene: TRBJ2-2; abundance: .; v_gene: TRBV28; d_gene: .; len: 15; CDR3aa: CASNPDLLNTGELFF
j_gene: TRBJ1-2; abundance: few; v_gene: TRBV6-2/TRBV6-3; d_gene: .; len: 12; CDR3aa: CASSYLRDGYTF
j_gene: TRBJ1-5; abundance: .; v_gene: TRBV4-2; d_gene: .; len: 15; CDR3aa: CASSQDPGTNKPQHF
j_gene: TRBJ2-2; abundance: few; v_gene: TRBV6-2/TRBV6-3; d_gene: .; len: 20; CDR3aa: CASSYSLVSTLIGNTGELFF
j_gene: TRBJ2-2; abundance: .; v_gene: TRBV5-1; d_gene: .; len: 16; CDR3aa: CASSLQSLANTGELFF
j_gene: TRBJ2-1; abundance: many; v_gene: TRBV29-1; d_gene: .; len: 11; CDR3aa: CSVVLYNEQFF
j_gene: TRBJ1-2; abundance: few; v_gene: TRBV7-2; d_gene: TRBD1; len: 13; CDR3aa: CASSLGGGSRYTF
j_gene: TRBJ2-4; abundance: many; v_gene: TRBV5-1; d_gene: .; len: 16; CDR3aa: CASSLDGSLAKNIQYF
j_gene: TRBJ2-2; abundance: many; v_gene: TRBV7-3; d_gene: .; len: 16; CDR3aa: CASSLRPGIGTGELFF
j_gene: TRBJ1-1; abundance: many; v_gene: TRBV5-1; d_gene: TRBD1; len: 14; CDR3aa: CASSQLQGATEAFF
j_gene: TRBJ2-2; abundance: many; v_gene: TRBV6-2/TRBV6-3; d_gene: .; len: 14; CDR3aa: CATLYGANTGELFF
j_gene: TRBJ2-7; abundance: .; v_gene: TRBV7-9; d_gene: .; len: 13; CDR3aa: CASSRQIGDEQYF
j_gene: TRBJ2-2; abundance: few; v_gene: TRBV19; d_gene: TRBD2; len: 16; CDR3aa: CASSNLAGVRTGELFF
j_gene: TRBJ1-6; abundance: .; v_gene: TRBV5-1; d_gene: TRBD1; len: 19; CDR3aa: CGPSASGQGNGSYNSPLHF
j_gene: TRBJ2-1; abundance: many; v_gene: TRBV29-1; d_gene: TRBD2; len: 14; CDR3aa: CSVASGIDYNEQFF
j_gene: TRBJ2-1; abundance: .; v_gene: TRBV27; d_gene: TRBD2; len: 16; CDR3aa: CASIKLTLAGYNEQFF
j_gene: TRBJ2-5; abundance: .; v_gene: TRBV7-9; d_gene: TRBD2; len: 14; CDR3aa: CASSPNSGSETQYF
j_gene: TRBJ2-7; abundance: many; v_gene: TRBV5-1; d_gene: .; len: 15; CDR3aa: CASSLFPGKSYEQYF